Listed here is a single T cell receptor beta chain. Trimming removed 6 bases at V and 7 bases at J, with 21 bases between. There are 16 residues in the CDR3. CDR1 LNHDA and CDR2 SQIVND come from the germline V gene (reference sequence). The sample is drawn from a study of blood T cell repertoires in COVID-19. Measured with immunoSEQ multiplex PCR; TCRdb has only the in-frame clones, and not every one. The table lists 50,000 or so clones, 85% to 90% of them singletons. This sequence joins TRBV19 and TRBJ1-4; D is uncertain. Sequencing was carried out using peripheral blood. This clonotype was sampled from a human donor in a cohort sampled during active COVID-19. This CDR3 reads CASSPNGRTGGEKLFF. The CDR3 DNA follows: TGTGCCAGTAGCCCCAATGGACGGACGGGAGGTGAAAAACTGTTTTTT.